This is a list of T cell receptor beta chains from one sample in a study of cytomegalovirus exposure and HLA in healthy donors. TCRdb's copy holds only in-frame clones and misses some; the assay was immunoSEQ multiplex PCR. The table shows about 330,000 clones, with roughly 90% occurring only once. Sequenced input: PBMCs. These receptors originate from a woman younger than 45 in good health and CMV-seropositive. CDR3s include the opening cysteine and the closing phenylalanine or tryptophan. The order of the fields is J gene, D gene, clone size, V gene, CDR3 protein, CDR3 DNA. The D gene is left open where the match is weak. Clone sizes are given selectively: once, few, many, or a class where the clone is expanded.

j_call: TRBJ2-7; d_call: NA; clone_size: NA; v_call: TRBV18; cdr3_aa: CASSPRDTYEQYF; cdr3_nt: TGTGCCAGCTCACCACGAGACACCTACGAGCAGTACTTC
j_call: TRBJ2-1; d_call: NA; clone_size: NA; v_call: TRBV6-4; cdr3_aa: CASSAGSYNEQFF; cdr3_nt: TGTGCCAGCAGTGCGGGCTCCTACAATGAGCAGTTCTTC
j_call: TRBJ1-6; d_call: NA; clone_size: NA; v_call: TRBV7-9; cdr3_aa: CASSVTGGRNSPLHF; cdr3_nt: TGTGCCAGCAGCGTTACAGGTGGTAGGAATTCACCCCTCCACTTT
j_call: TRBJ1-5; d_call: TRBD1; clone_size: NA; v_call: TRBV27; cdr3_aa: CASSWTGRNQPQHF; cdr3_nt: TGTGCCAGCAGTTGGACAGGGAGGAATCAGCCCCAGCATTTT
j_call: TRBJ1-1; d_call: TRBD1; clone_size: NA; v_call: TRBV6-5; cdr3_aa: CASSRTGGTEAFF; cdr3_nt: TGTGCCAGCAGCCGGACAGGGGGCACTGAAGCTTTCTTT
j_call: TRBJ1-1; d_call: NA; clone_size: NA; v_call: TRBV5-4; cdr3_aa: CVPGPSAAEAFF; cdr3_nt: TGTGTCCCGGGCCCCTCAGCCGCTGAAGCTTTCTTT
j_call: TRBJ1-6; d_call: NA; clone_size: NA; v_call: TRBV4-3; cdr3_aa: CASSQERLSPLHF; cdr3_nt: TGCGCCAGCAGCCAAGAAAGGCTCTCACCCCTCCACTTT
j_call: TRBJ2-3; d_call: TRBD1; clone_size: NA; v_call: TRBV18; cdr3_aa: CASSLTQGGTDTQYF; cdr3_nt: TGTGCCAGCTCACTGACCCAGGGGGGCACAGATACGCAGTATTTT
j_call: TRBJ2-7; d_call: NA; clone_size: once; v_call: TRBV4-3; cdr3_aa: CASSPLPTGESYEQYF; cdr3_nt: TGCGCCAGCAGCCCCCTTCCTACGGGAGAATCCTACGAGCAGTACTTC
j_call: TRBJ2-5; d_call: TRBD1; clone_size: NA; v_call: TRBV4-3; cdr3_aa: CASSQGQGSRETQYF; cdr3_nt: TGCGCCAGCAGCCAAGGACAGGGGTCAAGAGAGACCCAGTACTTC
j_call: TRBJ2-1; d_call: TRBD2; clone_size: NA; v_call: TRBV30; cdr3_aa: CAWSARGGAGVNEQFF; cdr3_nt: TGTGCCTGGAGTGCCAGAGGGGGAGCGGGAGTCAATGAGCAGTTCTTC
j_call: TRBJ2-7; d_call: TRBD1; clone_size: NA; v_call: TRBV9; cdr3_aa: CASSVGGTGGVQYF; cdr3_nt: TGTGCCAGCAGCGTAGGAGGGACAGGGGGCGTGCAGTACTTC
j_call: TRBJ2-2; d_call: TRBD2; clone_size: few; v_call: TRBV7-2; cdr3_aa: CASLRLAGNTGELFF; cdr3_nt: TGTGCCAGCCTGCGACTAGCGGGAAACACCGGGGAGCTGTTTTTT
j_call: TRBJ2-7; d_call: NA; clone_size: NA; v_call: TRBV27; cdr3_aa: CASRRDSGNPFEQYF; cdr3_nt: TGTGCCAGCAGGCGAGATTCGGGGAACCCTTTCGAGCAGTACTTC
j_call: TRBJ2-1; d_call: NA; clone_size: NA; v_call: TRBV19; cdr3_aa: CASSEDRLVQFF; cdr3_nt: TGTGCCAGTAGTGAAGACAGGTTAGTGCAGTTCTTC
j_call: TRBJ1-1; d_call: NA; clone_size: NA; v_call: TRBV6-1; cdr3_aa: CASSAPGTEAFF; cdr3_nt: TGTGCCAGCAGCGCCCCCGGGACAGAAGCTTTCTTT
j_call: TRBJ1-2; d_call: NA; clone_size: few; v_call: TRBV14; cdr3_aa: CASSQAAGSNYGYTF; cdr3_nt: TGTGCCAGCAGCCAAGCGGCGGGAAGCAACTATGGCTACACCTTC
j_call: TRBJ2-4; d_call: TRBD2; clone_size: NA; v_call: TRBV9; cdr3_aa: CASSVVAGGLNIQYF; cdr3_nt: TGTGCCAGCAGCGTAGTAGCGGGGGGGCTAAACATTCAGTACTTC
j_call: TRBJ1-2; d_call: NA; clone_size: NA; v_call: TRBV27; cdr3_aa: CASSSTTNYGYTF; cdr3_nt: TGTGCCAGCAGTTCGACGACTAACTATGGCTACACCTTC
j_call: TRBJ1-2; d_call: TRBD1; clone_size: NA; v_call: TRBV29-1; cdr3_aa: CSVGSRTGVYGYTF; cdr3_nt: TGCAGCGTTGGGTCGAGGACAGGGGTCTATGGCTACACCTTC
j_call: TRBJ2-5; d_call: NA; clone_size: few; v_call: TRBV29-1; cdr3_aa: CSVVVNQETQYF; cdr3_nt: TGCAGCGTCGTAGTAAACCAAGAGACCCAGTACTTC
j_call: TRBJ2-3; d_call: TRBD2; clone_size: NA; v_call: TRBV7-6; cdr3_aa: CASSSRTSPSSDTQYF; cdr3_nt: TGTGCCAGCAGCTCCCGGACTAGCCCTTCATCGGATACGCAGTATTTT
j_call: TRBJ2-3; d_call: TRBD2; clone_size: NA; v_call: TRBV27; cdr3_aa: CASRSSEAPTSTADTQYF; cdr3_nt: TGTGCCAGCAGATCGTCGGAGGCCCCGACTAGCACTGCAGATACGCAGTATTTT
j_call: TRBJ1-3; d_call: NA; clone_size: NA; v_call: TRBV14; cdr3_aa: CASSVAGGSGNTIYF; cdr3_nt: TGTGCCAGCAGCGTGGCGGGGGGCTCTGGAAACACCATATATTTT
j_call: TRBJ2-7; d_call: NA; clone_size: NA; v_call: TRBV4-1; cdr3_aa: CASSLRTETYEQYF; cdr3_nt: TGCGCCAGCAGCCTGAGGACGGAAACCTACGAGCAGTACTTC
j_call: TRBJ1-5; d_call: NA; clone_size: few; v_call: TRBV28; cdr3_aa: CASSKDRRSNQPQHF; cdr3_nt: TGTGCCAGCAGTAAAGACCGACGCAGCAATCAGCCCCAGCATTTT
j_call: TRBJ1-1; d_call: TRBD1; clone_size: few; v_call: TRBV7-6; cdr3_aa: CASSPKQGSEAFF; cdr3_nt: TGTGCCAGCAGCCCCAAACAGGGGAGTGAAGCTTTCTTT
j_call: TRBJ2-5; d_call: TRBD1; clone_size: NA; v_call: TRBV4-2; cdr3_aa: CASSQEGTGKETQYF; cdr3_nt: TGTGCCAGCAGCCAAGAGGGGACAGGTAAAGAGACCCAGTACTTC
j_call: TRBJ1-1; d_call: NA; clone_size: NA; v_call: TRBV19; cdr3_aa: CASSIYSGADAEAFF; cdr3_nt: TGTGCCAGTAGCATTTACTCCGGGGCGGACGCTGAAGCTTTCTTT
j_call: TRBJ2-4; d_call: TRBD2; clone_size: NA; v_call: TRBV4-3; cdr3_aa: CASSARTSGENIQYF; cdr3_nt: TGCGCCAGCAGCGCACGGACTAGCGGGGAAAACATTCAGTACTTC
j_call: TRBJ2-1; d_call: TRBD1; clone_size: NA; v_call: TRBV30; cdr3_aa: CAWSPSGQGRRDEQFF; cdr3_nt: TGTGCCTGGAGTCCTTCTGGACAGGGCAGACGAGATGAGCAGTTCTTC
j_call: TRBJ1-2; d_call: NA; clone_size: NA; v_call: TRBV7-2; cdr3_aa: CASSPDGGYGYTF; cdr3_nt: TGTGCCAGCAGCCCGGACGGAGGCTATGGCTACACCTTC
j_call: TRBJ2-7; d_call: TRBD2; clone_size: NA; v_call: TRBV18; cdr3_aa: CASSPGTSSYEQYF; cdr3_nt: TGTGCCAGCTCACCGGGGACTAGCAGCTACGAGCAGTACTTC
j_call: TRBJ1-2; d_call: NA; clone_size: NA; v_call: TRBV6-5; cdr3_aa: CASRGQIYGYTF; cdr3_nt: TGTGCCAGCAGAGGTCAGATCTATGGCTACACCTTC
j_call: TRBJ1-5; d_call: NA; clone_size: NA; v_call: TRBV27; cdr3_aa: CASSLRGGNQPQHF; cdr3_nt: TGTGCCAGCAGTCTCCGGGGGGGGAATCAGCCCCAGCATTTT
j_call: TRBJ1-1; d_call: NA; clone_size: NA; v_call: TRBV19; cdr3_aa: CASSIGYALQAFF; cdr3_nt: TGTGCCAGTAGTATTGGGTACGCTCTACAAGCTTTCTTT
j_call: TRBJ2-1; d_call: NA; clone_size: NA; v_call: TRBV21-1; cdr3_aa: CASSKGSRQNEQFF; cdr3_nt: TGTGCCAGCAGCAAAGGGTCCCGCCAGAATGAGCAGTTCTTC
j_call: TRBJ2-1; d_call: NA; clone_size: NA; v_call: TRBV11-3; cdr3_aa: CASSAYNEQFF; cdr3_nt: TGTGCCAGCAGCGCCTACAATGAGCAGTTCTTC
j_call: TRBJ1-1; d_call: TRBD1; clone_size: few; v_call: TRBV7-3; cdr3_aa: CASSSGQGQAFF; cdr3_nt: TGTGCCAGCAGCTCCGGACAGGGGCAAGCTTTCTTT
j_call: TRBJ1-2; d_call: TRBD1; clone_size: NA; v_call: TRBV5-1; cdr3_aa: CASRSTTGELGYTF; cdr3_nt: TGCGCCAGCAGATCCACGACAGGGGAGCTCGGCTACACCTTC